Listed here are 30 T cell receptor beta chains from one sample, sequenced in a study of a mutant IDH1 vaccine in newly diagnosed glioma. TCRdb keeps only in-frame clones here, not all; method: immunoSEQ multiplex PCR. Among about 32,000 clones listed, around four fifths were seen once. Antigens of these TCRs are unknown. The time point denotes: week 35, safety follow-up. Vaccination used 300 ug of mutant IDH1 20-mer peptide per dose, with topical imiquimod. The material sequenced was PBMCs, taken from a glioma patient whose treatment included an IDH1 peptide vaccine. These receptors all stem from a man between 35 and 55 years old with glioma. Some clones in this sample may be carry-over from other donors' samples.

V is TRBV2 and J is TRBJ1-4, with D possibly matching TRBD1 (6 bases). The CDR3 totals 14 residues. Trimming cost V 3 bases and J 4 bases, with 9 bases left between them. Looked up from germline, CDR1 is SNHLY and CDR2 is FYNNEI. CDR3 DNA: TGTGCCAGCAGTGAGGACAGTATTAATGAAAAACTGTTTTTT. It translates to CASSEDSINEKLFF. Supplemented by reference TRBV2 and TRBJ1-4, the full variable domain reads EPEVTQTPSHQVTQMGQEVILRCVPISNHLYFYWYRQILGQKVEFLVSFYNNEISEKSEIFDDQFSVERPDGSNFTLKIRSTKLEDSAMYFCASSEDSINEKLFFGSGTQLSVL.

This chain joins TRBV9 and TRBJ2-7, with 7 bases fitting TRBD2. The V and J ends lost 4 bases and 3 bases, in that order; junction bases with no gene match: 7. The CDR3 extends over 14 amino acids. Germline V gives CDR1 SGDLS, CDR2 YYNGEE. The CDR3 sequence is CASSLASGNYEQYF. The CDR3 nucleotides are TGTGCCAGCAGCCTTGCTAGCGGCAACTACGAGCAGTACTTC.

The chain employs TRBV11-1 and TRBJ2-6, with unresolved D. The V gene's germline CDR1 is SGHAT and CDR2 FQDESV (reference sequence). The CDR3 runs 17 residues. V lost 5 bases and J lost 0, with 14 bases in between. The CDR3 DNA sequence: TGTGCCAGCAGCCTACGGACCGCCGCCTCTGGGGCCAACGTCCTGACTTTC. Translation gives CASSLRTAASGANVLTF.

This clone appeared a few times. The chain uses TRBV6-6 and TRBJ1-1; unclear D gene. CDR3 length: 15 amino acids. Between the trimmed V and J ends, which lost 6 bases and 2 bases, there was a span of 16 bases. Germline V gene lookup returns CDR1 MNHNY and CDR2 SVGAGI (reference sequence). The chain's CDR3 is CASRERVVINTEAFF. CDR3 coding DNA: TGTGCCAGCAGGGAACGGGTTGTCATCAACACTGAAGCTTTCTTT.

The chain recombines TRBV19 with TRBJ1-6, with D maybe TRBD1 (5 bases). The V end was cut by 6 bases, the J end by 6 bases, with 18 bases between. This CDR3 has 16 amino acids. Germline V gives CDR1 LNHDA, CDR2 SQIVND (reference sequence). CDR3 sequence (DNA): TGTGCCAGTAGCCCTATCCAGGGAATGGGTAATTCACCCCTCCACTTT. This codes for CASSPIQGMGNSPLHF.

J is TRBJ2-5 and V is TRBV5-1; 10 nucleotides agree with TRBD2. V lost 2 bases, J lost 2 bases, and 9 bases stayed unmatched. The CDR3 is 17 residues long. CDR1 and CDR2 (germline): SGHRS, YFSETQ. The CDR3 loop reads CASSFDGAAGGQETQYF. The CDR3 nucleotides are TGCGCCAGCAGCTTTGATGGGGCAGCGGGGGGGCAAGAGACCCAGTACTTC.

This rearrangement joins TRBV5-4 to TRBJ2-7, with a tentative D call TRBD1 (5 bases). The CDR3 runs to 15 residues. V shed 0 bases and J shed 3 bases, with 13 bases lying between them. Germline V gene data show CDR1 as SGHNT and CDR2 as YYREEE (reference sequence). The CDR3 protein is CASSLADGAIYEQYF. CDR3 bases: TGTGCCAGCAGCTTGGCAGATGGGGCTATCTACGAGCAGTACTTC. The complete variable domain, with remaining parts taken from reference TRBV5-4 and TRBJ2-7, reads ETGVTQSPTHLIKTRGQQVTLRCSSQSGHNTVSWYQQALGQGPQFIFQYYREEENGRGNFPPRFSGLQFPNYSSELNVNALELDDSALYLCASSLADGAIYEQYFGPGTRLTVT.

The V gene is TRBV2, the J gene TRBJ1-1; D is uncertain. There are 15 residues in the CDR3. Germline V gene sequence: CDR1 SNHLY, CDR2 FYNNEI. The V and J ends lost 4 bases and 0 bases respectively, with 12 bases between them. CDR3 amino acids: CASSGSSGLNTEAFF. The CDR3 DNA reads TGTGCCAGCAGTGGGAGTTCAGGCCTGAACACTGAAGCTTTCTTT.

The CDR3 region is CASSLGQGREYGYTF. The CDR3 DNA reads TGCGCCAGCAGCTTGGGACAGGGTAGAGAATATGGCTACACCTTC. The rearrangement joins TRBV5-1 to TRBJ1-2; TRBD1 matches 7 bases. CDR1 is SGHRS and CDR2 is YFSETQ in the germline V gene. J was trimmed by 5 bases and V by 0 bases; bases with no gene match: 7. This CDR3 is built from 15 residues.

This chain uses TRBV5-1 with TRBJ2-3; 11 bases agree with TRBD2. V gave up 3 bases and J gave up 2 bases; unmatched junction bases: 5. Per the germline V gene, CDR1 is SGHRS and CDR2 is YFSETQ. The CDR3 covers 16 residues. The CDR3 DNA follows: TGCGCCAGCAGCTGGACTAGCGGGCGGCCCACAGATACGCAGTATTTT. Residues: CASSWTSGRPTDTQYF.

V and J are TRBV27 and TRBJ1-5; D may be TRBD1 (6 bases). Trimming left V 0 bases short and J 6 bases short, with 9 bases between. CDR1 is MNHEY and CDR2 is SMNVEV in the germline V gene (reference sequence). This CDR3 has 14 residues. This CDR3 reads CASSLSAGVQPQHF. In DNA form, the CDR3 reads TGTGCCAGCAGTTTATCGGCAGGGGTTCAGCCCCAGCATTTT.

CDR3 sequence reads: CASSRFGTGSYEQYF. As DNA, the CDR3 is TGTGCCAGTAGTCGCTTCGGGACAGGCTCCTACGAGCAGTACTTC. The rearrangement joins TRBV19 to TRBJ2-7; 8 nucleotides line up with TRBD1. Germline-derived CDR1 and CDR2 are LNHDA and SQIVND (reference sequence). The CDR3 contains 15 residues. Unmatched junction bases numbered 6, after V lost 5 bases and J lost 0 bases.

The rearrangement joins TRBV5-1 to TRBJ1-4; 9 nucleotides align to TRBD1. V shed 2 bases, J shed 5 bases, and the junction held 4 bases outside the gene matches. The V gene's germline CDR1 is SGHRS and CDR2 YFSETQ. The CDR3 is made up of 15 amino acids. CDR3 region: CASSFSGTGNEKLFF. DNA for the CDR3: TGCGCCAGCAGCTTTTCAGGGACAGGGAATGAAAAACTGTTTTTT.

The V and J genes are TRBV5-1 and TRBJ2-1; D not resolved. The CDR3 covers 11 residues. Trimming left V 2 bases short and J 7 bases short, with 4 bases between. The germline V gene has CDR1 SGHRS and CDR2 YFSETQ. The CDR3 nucleotides read TGCGCCAGCAGCTTACTGAATGAGCAGTTCTTC. Its protein product is CASSLLNEQFF.

The rearrangement links TRBV6-4 to TRBJ1-6; no clear D gene. This CDR3 region has 15 residues. V was cut by 6 bases and J by 0 bases, with 9 bases left in between. From germline, CDR1 is MRHNA and CDR2 SNTAGT. The CDR3 region is CASREYSSYNSPLHF. CDR3 nucleotides: TGTGCCAGCAGAGAGTATAGCTCCTATAATTCACCCCTCCACTTT.

V gene TRBV7-8 combines with J gene TRBJ1-1; D gene ambiguous. CDR1 and CDR2 (germline): SGHVS, FQNEAQ. The CDR3 covers 12 residues. Trimming took 1 base from V and 5 from J, leaving 5 bases between them. CDR3 sequence: CASSLGMTEAFF. The DNA for the CDR3 is TGTGCCAGCAGCTTAGGGATGACTGAAGCTTTCTTT.

The CDR3 region has the DNA TGCAGCGTATCACCTACCGCCCGGGACAGGGAGGTGGATACAGATACGCAGTATTTT. It translates to CSVSPTARDREVDTDTQYF. The chain joins TRBV29-1 to TRBJ2-3, with TRBD1 matching 9 bases. In germline, CDR1 is SQVTM, CDR2 ANQGSEA. Losses at the gene ends were 6 bases for V and 3 bases for J; bases not matched to a gene: 22. The CDR3 has 19 residues.

The chain joins TRBV29-1 to TRBJ1-2, with D tentatively TRBD1 (6 bases). The germline V and J ends were trimmed by 2 bases and 0 bases, with 10 bases remaining between them. CDR3 length: 14 amino acids. Germline CDR1 is SQVTM and CDR2 is ANQGSEA. This CDR3 is CSVEKGGTNYGYTF. CDR3 DNA sequence: TGCAGCGTTGAAAAGGGGGGGACTAACTATGGCTACACCTTC.

This clone was counted a few times. The chain employs TRBV5-1 and TRBJ2-7, with D possibly matching TRBD2 (7 bases). The V end was cut by 2 bases, the J end by 4 bases, with 22 bases between. Germline-derived CDR1 and CDR2 are SGHRS and YFSETQ. The CDR3 has 17 amino acids. The DNA for the CDR3 is TGCGCCAGCAGCTTTGTATACACAGGAGAGGGGGGGTACGAGCAGTACTTC. Translating it yields CASSFVYTGEGGYEQYF.

The chain has TRBV5-4 and TRBJ1-1, with 8 bases matching TRBD1. Germline assignment: CDR1 SGHNT and CDR2 YYREEE (reference sequence). Trimming cost V 6 bases and J 7 bases; bases outside gene matches: 11. The CDR3 loop spans 14 amino acids. DNA of the CDR3: TGTGCCAGCACCCCCATGCAGGGGGCCGGTGAAGCTTTCTTT. Its protein is CASTPMQGAGEAFF.

The J gene is TRBJ2-5, the V gene TRBV4-3; 8 nucleotides line up with TRBD1. This CDR3 region has 16 residues. J was trimmed by 5 bases and V by 1 base; bases with no gene match: 9. CDR1 and CDR2 (germline): LGHNA, YSLEER. CDR3 loop: CASSQVTGGIEETQYF. The CDR3, as DNA: TGCGCCAGCAGCCAAGTAACAGGGGGGATTGAGGAGACCCAGTACTTC.

This chain uses TRBV7-7 with TRBJ2-6, with 8 bases that match TRBD1. Germline-derived CDR1 and CDR2 are SSHAT and FNYEAQ (reference sequence). Unmatched junction bases numbered 6, after V lost 1 base and J lost 10 bases. The CDR3 is 15 amino acids. CDR3 region: CASSLDRTGRNVLTF. In DNA form, the CDR3 reads TGTGCCAGCAGCTTAGATCGGACAGGGAGGAACGTCCTGACTTTC.

V gene TRBV6-5 combines with J gene TRBJ2-7; 7 nucleotides align to TRBD2. The CDR3 length is 11 residues. Germline values: CDR1 MNHEY, CDR2 SVGAGI. Trimming at V came to 7 bases and at J to 4 bases, leaving 1 base not matched to a gene. CDR3 amino acids: CASMGLYEQYF. The CDR3 coding sequence is TGTGCCAGCATGGGACTATACGAGCAGTACTTC.

The chain recombines TRBV4-2 with TRBJ1-2; a possible D gene is TRBD1 (5 bases). The germline V and J ends were trimmed by 1 base and 8 bases, with 11 bases remaining between them. The CDR3 loop spans 13 amino acids. Germline V CDR1 and CDR2: LGHNA, YNFKEQ. The CDR3 spells CASSQVTGGGYTF. CDR3 DNA: TGTGCCAGCAGCCAAGTCACGGGGGGAGGCTACACCTTC.

This chain uses TRBV5-1 with TRBJ1-4; 7 nucleotides match TRBD1. CDR3 length equals 16 residues. Germline trimming cut 0 bases from V and 3 bases from J; bases unmatched to any gene: 5. Germline CDR1 is SGHRS and CDR2 is YFSETQ. The chain's CDR3 is CASSLGQGSANEKLFF. The CDR3 region has the DNA TGCGCCAGCAGCTTGGGACAGGGAAGCGCTAATGAAAAACTGTTTTTT.

V gene TRBV21-1 combines with J gene TRBJ2-2; TRBD2 reflects the table's D call only, with no check against the DNA. TRBV21-1 is noted as a pseudogene. The CDR3 loop spans 18 amino acids. The CDR3 region is CASSTGTSGGANTGELFF. The CDR3 coding sequence is TGTGCCAGCAGCACCGGGACTAGCGGGGGGGCTAACACCGGGGAGCTGTTTTTT.

The rearrangement joins TRBV5-4 to TRBJ1-4, with 8 bases aligning to TRBD1. There are 16 residues in the CDR3. Germline V gene lookup returns CDR1 SGHNT and CDR2 YYREEE (reference sequence). Germline trimming cut 0 bases from V and 7 bases from J; bases unmatched to any gene: 8. In DNA, the CDR3 is TGTGCCAGCAGCTTGGGACAGGGGATTGTGAGTGAAAAACTGTTTTTT. The encoded protein is CASSLGQGIVSEKLFF. The full variable domain, its missing parts supplied by reference TRBV5-4 and TRBJ1-4, is ETGVTQSPTHLIKTRGQQVTLRCSSQSGHNTVSWYQQALGQGPQFIFQYYREEENGRGNFPPRFSGLQFPNYSSELNVNALELDDSALYLCASSLGQGIVSEKLFFGSGTQLSVL.

The rearrangement links TRBV19 to TRBJ1-1, with 7 bases fitting TRBD1. The V gene end was trimmed by 4 bases and the J gene end by 6 bases; junction bases not matched to a gene: 5. Germline V lookup: CDR1 LNHDA, CDR2 SQIVND (reference sequence). The CDR3 loop spans 13 amino acids. CDR3 sequence reads: CASSRQGVPEAFF. In nucleotides, the CDR3 is TGTGCCAGTAGTAGACAGGGAGTCCCTGAAGCTTTCTTT. The full variable domain, completed using reference TRBV19 and TRBJ1-1, is DGGITQSPKYLFRKEGQNVTLSCEQNLNHDAMYWYRQDPGQGLRLIYYSQIVNDFQKGDIAEGYSVSREKKESFPLTVTSAQKNPTAFYLCASSRQGVPEAFFGQGTRLTVV.

The V call is TRBV12-5, the J call TRBJ1-3, with D maybe TRBD1 (5 bases). CDR1 and CDR2 (germline): LGHNT, FRNRAP. V was shortened by 2 bases and J by 3 bases, with 14 bases between the two germline ends. The CDR3 has 16 amino acids. This CDR3 reads CASGLSRALNGNTIYF. In DNA form, the CDR3 reads TGTGCTAGTGGTTTGAGCAGGGCACTAAATGGAAACACCATATATTTT.

CDR3 amino acids: CASSFGGASGNTIYF. In nucleotides, the CDR3 is TGTGCCAGCAGCTTTGGCGGAGCCTCCGGAAACACCATATATTTT. The V gene is TRBV12-1, the J gene TRBJ1-3. TRBV12-1 is recorded as a pseudogene. There are 15 residues in the CDR3.